The clone carrying this TCR beta chain was found once. CDR1 and CDR2 (germline): SGHRS, YFSETQ. V was clipped by 4 bases and J by 8 bases; unmatched bases: 3. The CDR3 extends over 13 amino acids. This sample is drawn from a study of blood T cell repertoires in COVID-19. Study context: Whether acute or convalescent, the COVID-19 samples came from the United States, Italy and Spain. PBMCs, B-cell-depleted T cells, or T cells were the source of the cDNA or gDNA that made up the material.

In the original analysis: The authors estimated nucleated cell counts from reference gene primer amplification. Data came from immunoSEQ multiplex PCR; TCRdb stores just in-frame clones and leaves some out. V and J calls and clone size are given by that table; D and trimming were obtained from the DNA. The repertoire consists of approximately 260,000 clones, with roughly 80% occurring once and the leading ten covering around 12%. Sequencing was performed on peripheral blood. The rearrangement links TRBV5-1 to TRBJ2-1; 10 bases map to TRBD1. The origin of this receptor is an older woman with active or convalescent COVID-19. The CDR3 DNA reads TGCGCCAGCAGCCCAGGGACAGGGGATGAGCAGTTCTTC. It codes for CASSPGTGDEQFF.